Following are 13 T cell receptor beta chains from one sample sequenced in a study of T cells after yellow fever vaccination. Each CDR3 protein gets one entry after TCRdb re-called the 5' RACE reads with MiXCR. The sample shows roughly 320,000 distinct CDR3 sequences, around 11% of them seen only once. The source was CD4+ T cells sorted from PBMCs, collected 45 days after the yellow fever booster vaccination. These TCRs come from a man aged 18-30 years who received the YFV17D yellow fever vaccine.

This clonotype turned up a few times. V usage is TRBV19 and J usage is TRBJ2-5; no clear D gene. The length of the CDR3 is 14 residues. V gave up 3 bases and J gave up 2 bases, with 10 bases separating them. CDR1 and CDR2 from the germline V gene are LNHDA and SQIVND (reference sequence). As DNA, the CDR3 is TGTGCCAGTAGTATTGGTGACGAACAAGAGACCCAGTACTTC. Translation: CASSIGDEQETQYF.

The sample holds many counts of this clonotype. The chain employs TRBV7-3 and TRBJ1-1; D is unclear. With 2 bases removed from V and 1 base from J, the gap between germline ends came to 5 bases. The CDR3 runs to 13 residues. Germline V gene data show CDR1 as SGHTA and CDR2 as FQGTGA. The DNA of the CDR3 is TGTGCCAGCAGCTTACAACCGAACACTGAAGCTTTCTTT. It encodes CASSLQPNTEAFF.

This clonotype was found many times. The J gene is TRBJ1-5, the V gene TRBV12-3 or TRBV12-4, with TRBD1 matching over 9 bases. V shed 9 bases, J shed 4 bases, and the junction held 4 bases outside the gene matches. This CDR3 region has 13 residues. The CDR3 region is CASTGQGNQPQHF. Here the CDR3 DNA reads TGTGCCAGTACCGGACAGGGGAATCAGCCCCAGCATTTT.

The V call is TRBV12-3 or TRBV12-4, the J call TRBJ1-1; 7 bases map to TRBD1. J lost 0 bases, V lost 5 bases, and 9 bases had no gene match. CDR3 size: 16 residues. The CDR3 nucleotides read TGTGCCAGCAGTAGAAGACAGGGCCTACTGAACACTGAAGCTTTCTTT. Its translation: CASSRRQGLLNTEAFF.

This chain joins TRBV20-1 and TRBJ2-2, with 7 bases lining up with TRBD1. There are 14 residues in the CDR3. Germline assignment: CDR1 DFQATT and CDR2 SNEGSKA (reference sequence). Trimming removed 4 bases from V and 0 bases from J; junction bases left unmatched: 2. CDR3 sequence (DNA): TGCAGTGCTATGGGACAGTCGAACACCGGGGAGCTGTTTTTT. Its translation: CSAMGQSNTGELFF.

The chain recombines TRBV9 with TRBJ1-4; 9 bases align to TRBD1. The CDR3 consists of 15 residues. From germline, CDR1 is SGDLS and CDR2 YYNGEE. The junction had 3 bases not matched to a gene; V was cut back by 2 bases and J by 4 bases. The CDR3 DNA reads TGTGCCAGCAGCGTCCGGGACAGGGATAATGAAAAACTGTTTTTT. Translated: CASSVRDRDNEKLFF.

This clonotype was seen more than once but under ten times. The chain employs TRBV6-2 or TRBV6-3 and TRBJ1-2; D may be TRBD1 (5 bases). V dropped 3 bases and J dropped 5 bases, with 13 bases sitting between them. This CDR3 has 14 amino acids. CDR1 MNHEY and CDR2 SVGEGT come from the germline V gene. In DNA, the CDR3 is TGTGCCAGCAGTTATCCAGGGTCTCTGTATGGCTACACCTTC. Amino acid sequence: CASSYPGSLYGYTF.

The V call is TRBV10-3, the J call TRBJ2-3, with 11 bases lining up with TRBD2. After removal of 10 bases from V and 3 bases from J, the junction contained 9 bases not matched to a gene. The CDR3 loop spans 15 amino acids. In germline, CDR1 is ENHRY, CDR2 SYGVKD. CDR3 sequence: CASGAGTSGTDTQYF. The CDR3 nucleotides are TGTGCCAGCGGCGCCGGGACTAGCGGAACAGATACGCAGTATTTT.

In this sample, this clonotype turned up a few times. The V call is TRBV6-5, the J call TRBJ2-5, with D maybe TRBD2 (6 bases). With 2 bases removed from V and 2 bases from J, the gap between germline ends came to 18 bases. The CDR3 has 17 residues. Germline lookup yields CDR1 MNHEY and CDR2 SVGAGI. The CDR3 loop is CASSYAGTRAGQETQYF. The CDR3 nucleotides read TGTGCCAGCAGTTACGCCGGGACCCGCGCGGGGCAAGAGACCCAGTACTTC.

The chain couples TRBV19 to TRBJ2-1, with TRBD2 matching over 10 bases. Germline CDR1 and CDR2: LNHDA and SQIVND (reference sequence). The CDR3 loop spans 13 amino acids. With 6 bases clipped from V and 10 bases from J, the junction kept 6 bases outside the gene matches. The CDR3 loop is CASRLAGAEEQFF. In DNA, the CDR3 is TGTGCCAGTAGGCTAGCGGGGGCAGAGGAGCAGTTCTTC.

The rearrangement links TRBV16 to TRBJ2-7, with unresolved D. This CDR3 has 16 residues. V was clipped by 0 bases and J by 9 bases, with 21 bases between them. Per the germline V gene, CDR1 is KGHSY and CDR2 is FQNENV. The CDR3 is CASSQSQDLPSFGQYF. The DNA of the CDR3 is TGTGCCAGCAGCCAATCGCAGGATCTACCCTCTTTTGGGCAGTACTTC.

This clonotype showed up many times. V usage is TRBV29-1 and J usage is TRBJ2-5; 8 nucleotides match TRBD2. Trimming removed 5 bases from V and 5 bases from J; junction bases left unmatched: 13. Germline V gives CDR1 SQVTM, CDR2 ANQGSEA. The length of the CDR3 is 15 residues. CDR3 DNA sequence: TGCAGCGTTTCACCGGGACTAGGGACAAGGGAGACCCAGTACTTC. Amino acids: CSVSPGLGTRETQYF.

Only a few counts were recorded for this clonotype. The gene calls are TRBV28 and TRBJ2-4; tentatively, D is TRBD2 (6 bases). CDR3 length: 14 residues. The germline CDR1 and CDR2 sequences are MDHEN and SYDVKM. Trimming pared 6 bases from V and 4 bases from J, leaving 13 bases between. This chain's CDR3 is CASRTGTYKNIQYF. The CDR3 DNA sequence: TGTGCCAGCAGGACCGGGACTTATAAAAACATTCAGTACTTC. Full variable domain (missing parts from reference TRBV28 and TRBJ2-4): DVKVTQSSRYLVKRTGEKVFLECVQDMDHENMFWYRQDPGLGLRLIYFSYDVKMKEKGDIPEGYSVSREKKERFSLILESASTNQTSMYLCASRTGTYKNIQYFGAGTRLSVL.